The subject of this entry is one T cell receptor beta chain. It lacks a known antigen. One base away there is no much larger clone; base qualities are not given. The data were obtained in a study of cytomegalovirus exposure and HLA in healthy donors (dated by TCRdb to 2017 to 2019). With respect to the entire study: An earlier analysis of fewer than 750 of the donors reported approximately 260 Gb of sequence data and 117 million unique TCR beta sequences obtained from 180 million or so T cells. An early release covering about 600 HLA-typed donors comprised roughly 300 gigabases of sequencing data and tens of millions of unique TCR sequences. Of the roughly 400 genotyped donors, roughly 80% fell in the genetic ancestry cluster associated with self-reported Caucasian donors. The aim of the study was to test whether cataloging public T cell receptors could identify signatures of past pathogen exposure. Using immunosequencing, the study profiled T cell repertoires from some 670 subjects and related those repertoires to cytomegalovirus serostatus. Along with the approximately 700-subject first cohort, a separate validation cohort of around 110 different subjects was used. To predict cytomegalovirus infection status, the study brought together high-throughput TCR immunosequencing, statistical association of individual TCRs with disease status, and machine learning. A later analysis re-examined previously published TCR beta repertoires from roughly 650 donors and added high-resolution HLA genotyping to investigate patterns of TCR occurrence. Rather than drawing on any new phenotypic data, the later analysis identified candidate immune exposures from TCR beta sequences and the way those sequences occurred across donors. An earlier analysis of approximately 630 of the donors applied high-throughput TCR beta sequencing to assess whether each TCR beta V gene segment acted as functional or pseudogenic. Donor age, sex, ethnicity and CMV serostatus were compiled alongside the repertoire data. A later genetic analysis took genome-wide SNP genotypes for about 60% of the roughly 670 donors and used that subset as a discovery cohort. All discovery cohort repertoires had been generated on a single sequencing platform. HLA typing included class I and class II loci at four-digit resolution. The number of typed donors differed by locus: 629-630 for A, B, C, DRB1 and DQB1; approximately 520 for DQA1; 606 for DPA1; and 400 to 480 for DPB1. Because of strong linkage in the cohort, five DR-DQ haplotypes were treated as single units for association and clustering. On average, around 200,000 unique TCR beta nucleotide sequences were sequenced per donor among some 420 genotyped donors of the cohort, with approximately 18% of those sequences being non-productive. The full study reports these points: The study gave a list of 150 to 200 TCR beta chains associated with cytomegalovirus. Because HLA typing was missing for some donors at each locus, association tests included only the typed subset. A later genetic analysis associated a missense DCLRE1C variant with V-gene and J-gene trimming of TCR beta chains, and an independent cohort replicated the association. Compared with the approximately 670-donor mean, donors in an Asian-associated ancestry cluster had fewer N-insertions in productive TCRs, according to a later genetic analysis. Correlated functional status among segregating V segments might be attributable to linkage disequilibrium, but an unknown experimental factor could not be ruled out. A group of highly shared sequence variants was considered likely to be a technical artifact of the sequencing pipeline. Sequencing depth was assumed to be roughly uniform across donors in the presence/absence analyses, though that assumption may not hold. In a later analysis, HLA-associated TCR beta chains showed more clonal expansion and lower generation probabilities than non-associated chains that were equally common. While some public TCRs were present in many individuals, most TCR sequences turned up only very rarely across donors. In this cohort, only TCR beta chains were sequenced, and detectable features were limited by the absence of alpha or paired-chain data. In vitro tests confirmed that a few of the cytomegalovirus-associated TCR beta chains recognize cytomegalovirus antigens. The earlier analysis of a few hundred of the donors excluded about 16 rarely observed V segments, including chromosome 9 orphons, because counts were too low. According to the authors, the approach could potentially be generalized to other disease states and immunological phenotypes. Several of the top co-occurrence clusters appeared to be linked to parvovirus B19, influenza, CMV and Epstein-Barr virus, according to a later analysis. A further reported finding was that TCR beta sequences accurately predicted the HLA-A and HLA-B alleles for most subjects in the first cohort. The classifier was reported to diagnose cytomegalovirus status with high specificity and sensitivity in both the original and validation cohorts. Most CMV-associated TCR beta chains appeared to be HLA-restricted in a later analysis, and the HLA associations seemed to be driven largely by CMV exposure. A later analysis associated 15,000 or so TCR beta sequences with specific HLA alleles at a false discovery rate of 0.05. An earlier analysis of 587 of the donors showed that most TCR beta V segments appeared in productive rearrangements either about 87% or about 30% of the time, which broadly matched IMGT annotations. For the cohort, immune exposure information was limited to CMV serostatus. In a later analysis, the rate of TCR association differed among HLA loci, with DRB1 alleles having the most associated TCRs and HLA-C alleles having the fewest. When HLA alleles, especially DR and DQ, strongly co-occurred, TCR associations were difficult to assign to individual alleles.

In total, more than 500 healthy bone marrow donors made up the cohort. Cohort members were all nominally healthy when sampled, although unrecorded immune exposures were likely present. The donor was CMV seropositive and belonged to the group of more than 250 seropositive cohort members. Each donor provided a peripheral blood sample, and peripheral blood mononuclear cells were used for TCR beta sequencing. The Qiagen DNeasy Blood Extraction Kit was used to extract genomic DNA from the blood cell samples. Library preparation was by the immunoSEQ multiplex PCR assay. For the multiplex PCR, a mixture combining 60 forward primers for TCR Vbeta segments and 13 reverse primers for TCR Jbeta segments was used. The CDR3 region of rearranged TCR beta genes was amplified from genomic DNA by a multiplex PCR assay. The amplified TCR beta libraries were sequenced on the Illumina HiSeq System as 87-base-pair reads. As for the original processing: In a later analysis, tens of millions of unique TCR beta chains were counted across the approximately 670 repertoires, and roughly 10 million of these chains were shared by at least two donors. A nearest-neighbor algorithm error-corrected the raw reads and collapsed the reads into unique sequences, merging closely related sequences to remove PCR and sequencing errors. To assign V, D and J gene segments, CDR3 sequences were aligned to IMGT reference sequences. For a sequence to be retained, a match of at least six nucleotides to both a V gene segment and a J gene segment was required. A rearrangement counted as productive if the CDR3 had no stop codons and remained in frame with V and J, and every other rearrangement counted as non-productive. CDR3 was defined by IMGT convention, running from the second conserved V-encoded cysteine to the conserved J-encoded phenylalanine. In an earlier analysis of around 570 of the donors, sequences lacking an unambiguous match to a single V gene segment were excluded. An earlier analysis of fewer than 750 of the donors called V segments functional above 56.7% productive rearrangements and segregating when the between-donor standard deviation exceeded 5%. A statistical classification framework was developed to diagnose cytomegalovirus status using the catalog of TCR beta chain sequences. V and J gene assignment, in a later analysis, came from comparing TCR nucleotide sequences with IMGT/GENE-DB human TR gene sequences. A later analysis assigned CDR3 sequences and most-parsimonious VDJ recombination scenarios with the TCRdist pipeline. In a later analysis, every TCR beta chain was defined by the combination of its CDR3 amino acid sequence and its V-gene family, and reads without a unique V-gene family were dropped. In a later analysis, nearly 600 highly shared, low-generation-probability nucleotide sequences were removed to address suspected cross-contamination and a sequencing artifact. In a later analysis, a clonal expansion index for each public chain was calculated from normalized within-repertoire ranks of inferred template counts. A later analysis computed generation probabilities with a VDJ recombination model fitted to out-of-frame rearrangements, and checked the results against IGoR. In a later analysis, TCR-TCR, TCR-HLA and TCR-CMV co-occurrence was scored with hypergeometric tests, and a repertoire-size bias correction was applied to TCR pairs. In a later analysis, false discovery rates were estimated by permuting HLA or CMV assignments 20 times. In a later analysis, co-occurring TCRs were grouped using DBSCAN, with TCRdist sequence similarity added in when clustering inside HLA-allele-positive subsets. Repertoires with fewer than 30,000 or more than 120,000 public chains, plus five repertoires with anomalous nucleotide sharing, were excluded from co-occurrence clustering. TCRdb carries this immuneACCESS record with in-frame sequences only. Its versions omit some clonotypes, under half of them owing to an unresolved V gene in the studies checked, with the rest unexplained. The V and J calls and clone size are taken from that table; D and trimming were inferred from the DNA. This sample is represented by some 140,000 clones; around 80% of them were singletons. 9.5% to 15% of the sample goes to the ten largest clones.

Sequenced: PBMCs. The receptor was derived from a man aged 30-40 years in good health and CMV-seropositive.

The DNA sequence follows: TGTGCCAGCAGCTGGGGACAGGGGGCCACTGAAGCTTTCTTT. This gives the protein CASSWGQGATEAFF. The V and J segments used are TRBV5-4 and TRBJ1-1; the central 12 bases match TRBD1. From V the trimming removes 3 bases and from J it removes 4 bases, while the gene matches leave 1 base of the junction unaccounted for. According to the germline V gene (reference sequence), CDR1 reads SGHNT and CDR2 reads YYREEE. The CDR3 runs 14 amino acids, cysteine and phenylalanine included. Of the read, only the CDR3 DNA is kept; its 42 bases are in frame from base 1.